These 27 T cell receptor beta chains were all obtained from the same sample, sequenced in a study of cytomegalovirus exposure and HLA in healthy donors (dated by TCRdb to about 2017). The library was made by the immunoSEQ multiplex PCR assay. A mixture of 60 forward primers for TCR Vbeta segments and 13 reverse primers for TCR Jbeta segments was used in the multiplex PCR. The source is immuneACCESS, and TCRdb retained only in-frame sequences with V and J called. Part of the clones is not carried over; for the studies checked, unresolved V genes explain less than half of this, and the remainder is unexplained. This sample lists about 120,000 clones; 70% to 75% were detected once. Approximately 4.1% of the sample goes to the ten largest clones. Sequencing was carried out using PBMCs. The receptors come from a woman aged 40 to 49 in good health and CMV-seronegative.

This chain connects TRBV25-1 to TRBJ2-2; D remains ambiguous. From germline, CDR1 is MGHDK and CDR2 SYGVNS. The CDR3 runs to 15 residues. Deletions cut 3 bases from V and 1 base from J, with 9 bases between. This CDR3 is CASSDHRRNTGELFF. In nucleotides, the CDR3 is TGTGCCAGCAGTGACCATCGGAGGAACACCGGGGAGCTGTTTTTT.

This clone was found a few times. This chain joins TRBV28 and TRBJ2-4; D call uncertain. The germline V gene has CDR1 MDHEN and CDR2 SYDVKM. The CDR3 spans 14 residues. V gave up 2 bases and J gave up 1 base, with 6 bases separating them. The CDR3 sequence is CASSLMGAKNIQYF. In DNA, the CDR3 is TGTGCCAGCAGTTTAATGGGCGCCAAAAACATTCAGTACTTC.

Only a few counts were recorded for this clone. The CDR3 nucleotides read TGTGCCAGCAGACCGGGACAGGGGGCCTCCTACGAGCAGTACTTC. This encodes CASRPGQGASYEQYF. This rearrangement joins TRBV6-6 to TRBJ2-7; 12 nucleotides match TRBD1. CDR3 length: 15 residues. Germline V lookup: CDR1 MNHNY, CDR2 SVGAGI (reference sequence). Unmatched junction bases numbered 3, after V lost 6 bases and J lost 0 bases.

The CDR3 nucleotides read TGCGCCAGCAGTGACGTCGGGACTCTGAACGAGCAGTTCTTC. Its protein is CASSDVGTLNEQFF. The chain has TRBV10-2 and TRBJ2-1; D is possibly TRBD2 (6 bases). CDR1 is WSHSY, CDR2 SAAADI, per germline. This CDR3 is built from 14 residues. The V gene lost 3 bases and the J gene lost 10 bases, with 16 bases spanning the gap.

This clone was counted only a few times. The chain has TRBV5-1 and TRBJ1-1; 9 bases are shared with TRBD1. V lost 5 bases, J lost 0 bases, and 11 bases stayed unmatched. From germline, CDR1 is SGHRS and CDR2 YFSETQ. The CDR3 is 17 residues long. As DNA, the CDR3 is TGCGCCAGCAGGACCGGGACAGGGACCTTTATGAACACTGAAGCTTTCTTT. Its translation is CASRTGTGTFMNTEAFF.

The chain links TRBV7-2 to TRBJ2-7; tentative D call: TRBD2 (6 bases). Germline assignment: CDR1 SGHTA and CDR2 FQGNSA. This CDR3 spans 15 amino acids. The ends were cut back, 2 bases at V and 4 bases at J, with 15 bases in the middle. The CDR3 DNA follows: TGTGCCAGCAGCTTACAGGTGACCAGCGGGTACGAGCAGTACTTC. This codes for CASSLQVTSGYEQYF.

The rearrangement joins TRBV9 to TRBJ1-1; D is unclear. The CDR3 loop spans 15 amino acids. Germline CDR1 and CDR2: SGDLS and YYNGEE. The V gene lost 3 bases and the J gene lost 0 bases, with 12 bases spanning the gap. The CDR3 sequence: CASSASPAVNTEAFF. CDR3 in DNA: TGTGCCAGCAGCGCTAGCCCTGCGGTGAACACTGAAGCTTTCTTT. The full variable domain, its missing parts supplied by reference TRBV9 and TRBJ1-1, is DSGVTQTPKHLITATGQRVTLRCSPRSGDLSVYWYQQSLDQGLQFLIQYYNGEERAKGNILERFSAQQFPDLHSELNLSSLELGDSALYFCASSASPAVNTEAFFGQGTRLTVV.

The gene calls are TRBV7-9 and TRBJ1-2, with a weak D call TRBD1 (5 bases). Germline V gene data show CDR1 as SEHNR and CDR2 as FQNEAQ (reference sequence). The V and J ends lost 1 base and 2 bases respectively, with 14 bases between them. The CDR3 has 16 amino acids. CDR3 sequence reads: CASSLGGGGTNYGYTF. The CDR3 nucleotides are TGTGCCAGCAGCTTAGGGGGGGGTGGGACGAACTATGGCTACACCTTC.

This sequence joins TRBV13 and TRBJ2-2; TRBD2 agrees at 10 bases. CDR1 is PRHDT, CDR2 FYEKMQ, per germline (reference sequence). There are 17 residues in the CDR3. V was pared by 4 bases and J by 4 bases, with 9 bases of the junction left unmatched. The CDR3 spells CASSSPNSGRPTGELFF. The CDR3 DNA reads as TGTGCCAGCAGCTCCCCGAATAGCGGGAGGCCCACCGGGGAGCTGTTTTTT.

This clone was picked up a small number of times. This rearrangement joins TRBV5-4 to TRBJ1-1; D perhaps matches TRBD1 (6 bases). The V end was cut by 4 bases, the J end by 3 bases, with 19 bases between. This CDR3 is built from 16 residues. CDR1 and CDR2 (germline): SGHNT, YYREEE (reference sequence). CDR3: CASSGGTSAWDTEAFF. CDR3 DNA sequence: TGTGCCAGCAGCGGTGGGACATCGGCGTGGGACACTGAAGCTTTCTTT.

The rearrangement uses TRBV18 and TRBJ1-2; 7 bases agree with TRBD1. Germline V lookup: CDR1 KGHSH, CDR2 LQKENI. Unmatched junction bases numbered 11, after V lost 6 bases and J lost 4 bases. The CDR3 runs to 15 residues. DNA of the CDR3: TGTGCCAGCTCGCGCACAGGGGATCTGCCCTATGGCTACACCTTC. It specifies CASSRTGDLPYGYTF.

This sequence joins TRBV5-1 and TRBJ1-5; no clear D. CDR3 length: 14 amino acids. Germline loops: CDR1 SGHRS, CDR2 YFSETQ. V lost 4 bases and J lost 5, with 13 bases in between. For the CDR3, the DNA is TGCGCCAGCAGCCCGGGAGGGCACGATCAGCCCCAGCATTTT. It translates to CASSPGGHDQPQHF.

The CDR3 coding sequence is TGTGCCAGCTCAACGGGACAGTCAGATACGCAGTATTTT. Translated, it gives CASSTGQSDTQYF. The chain has TRBV18 and TRBJ2-3; 7 bases agree with TRBD1. There are 13 residues in the CDR3. The germline V gene encodes CDR1 KGHSH and CDR2 LQKENI. V shed 5 bases, J shed 4 bases, and the junction held 3 bases outside the gene matches.

The V call is TRBV19, the J call TRBJ1-5, with D possibly TRBD1 on 5 matching bases. The CDR3 covers 13 residues. The V gene's germline CDR1 is LNHDA and CDR2 SQIVND (reference sequence). V was pared by 0 bases and J by 9 bases, with 9 bases between. The chain's CDR3 is CASSIDGAPPQHF. In nucleotides, the CDR3 is TGTGCCAGTAGTATAGATGGGGCGCCGCCCCAGCATTTT.

CDR3 DNA sequence: TGCGCCAGCAGCTTCCGGGGTGGCCAAGAGACCCAGTACTTC. This encodes CASSFRGGQETQYF. The J gene is TRBJ2-5, the V gene TRBV5-1; D may be TRBD2 (5 bases). Germline CDR1 and CDR2: SGHRS and YFSETQ. CDR3 length: 14 residues. The V end lost 2 bases, the J end lost 1 base, and 9 bases lay between the germline ends. The entire variable domain, with the rest obtained from reference TRBV5-1 and TRBJ2-5, is as follows: KAGVTQTPRYLIKTRGQQVTLSCSPISGHRSVSWYQQTPGQGLQFLFEYFSETQRNKGNFPGRFSGRQFSNSRSEMNVSTLELGDSALYLCASSFRGGQETQYFGPGTRLLVL.

Here the CDR3 reads CASSYGTGLENTEAFF. As DNA, the CDR3 is TGTGCCAGCAGCTACGGGACAGGCTTAGAGAACACTGAAGCTTTCTTT. The rearrangement joins TRBV28 to TRBJ1-1; TRBD1 matches at 8 bases. The germline CDR1 and CDR2 sequences are MDHEN and SYDVKM. This CDR3 comprises 16 residues. V was pared by 6 bases and J by 1 base, with 10 bases of the junction left unmatched. The complete variable domain, with remaining parts taken from reference TRBV28 and TRBJ1-1, reads DVKVTQSSRYLVKRTGEKVFLECVQDMDHENMFWYRQDPGLGLRLIYFSYDVKMKEKGDIPEGYSVSREKKERFSLILESASTNQTSMYLCASSYGTGLENTEAFFGQGTRLTVV.

The chain links TRBV7-6 to TRBJ2-7; no reliable D call. The CDR3 consists of 14 residues. V lost 0 bases and J 3 bases, leaving 9 bases between the germline ends. CDR1 and CDR2 from the germline V gene are SGHVS and FNYEAQ. CDR3 region: CASSLALNSYEQYF. The CDR3 DNA sequence: TGTGCCAGCAGCTTAGCGCTGAACAGCTACGAGCAGTACTTC.

The CDR3 nucleotides are TGTGCCAGCAGCGAAAGCGCGGGAAACACTGAAGCTTTCTTT. This codes for CASSESAGNTEAFF. The rearrangement links TRBV7-9 to TRBJ1-1, with D unresolved. Germline V gives CDR1 SEHNR, CDR2 FQNEAQ (reference sequence). Trimming took 5 bases from V and 2 from J, leaving 12 bases between them. The CDR3 extends over 14 amino acids.

V usage is TRBV2 and J usage is TRBJ2-1, with D maybe TRBD2 (5 bases). Germline CDR1 SNHLY, CDR2 FYNNEI. Deletions cut 4 bases from V and 2 bases from J, with 12 bases between. The CDR3 loop spans 15 amino acids. The CDR3 DNA reads TGTGCCAGCAGTGGGGGAGTCCCTACCTACAATGAGCAGTTCTTC. This sequence encodes CASSGGVPTYNEQFF.

The chain employs TRBV19 and TRBJ1-2; TRBD1 matches at 8 bases. This CDR3 is built from 15 residues. CDR1 LNHDA and CDR2 SQIVND come from the germline V gene (reference sequence). J gave up 7 bases and V 2 bases, and 9 bases lay outside the gene matches. The CDR3 spells CASSISQGASSGYTF. CDR3 nucleotide sequence: TGTGCCAGTAGTATAAGCCAGGGGGCATCGTCTGGCTACACCTTC.

The CDR3: CASSQDRLGGYTF. For the CDR3, the DNA is TGTGCCAGCAGCCAGGACAGGTTGGGTGGCTACACCTTC. The chain recombines TRBV7-2 with TRBJ1-2; 7 bases align to TRBD1. The CDR3 length is 13 residues. Germline V gene lookup returns CDR1 SGHTA and CDR2 FQGNSA. V lost 5 bases to trimming and J lost 7 bases; unmatched junction nucleotides: 7.

This chain connects TRBV5-6 to TRBJ1-2; weak D call: TRBD1 (5 bases). Trimming took 2 bases from V and 3 from J, leaving 11 bases between them. Germline V lookup: CDR1 SGHDT, CDR2 YYEEEE. The CDR3 has 14 amino acids. CDR3 DNA sequence: TGTGCCAGCAGCTTTGCAGGGCGTGACTATGGCTACACCTTC. This encodes CASSFAGRDYGYTF. The full variable domain, rest sourced from reference TRBV5-6 and TRBJ1-2, is DAGVTQSPTHLIKTRGQQVTLRCSPKSGHDTVSWYQQALGQGPQFIFQYYEEEERQRGNFPDRFSGHQFPNYSSELNVNALLLGDSALYLCASSFAGRDYGYTFGSGTRLTVV.

The sample holds one count of this clone. The V gene is TRBV4-3, the J gene TRBJ2-7; 13 bases fit TRBD2. Germline trimming cut 3 bases from V and 5 bases from J; bases unmatched to any gene: 4. CDR1 is LGHNA, CDR2 YSLEER, per germline. The CDR3 length is 15 residues. CDR3 nucleotide sequence: TGCGCCAGCAGCCAGGGACTAGCGGGAAGGGACGAGCAGTACTTC. This translates into CASSQGLAGRDEQYF.

The genes are TRBV6-5 and TRBJ2-7; D ambiguous. Between the trimmed V and J ends, which lost 2 bases and 5 bases, there was a span of 10 bases. The germline gives CDR1 MNHEY, CDR2 SVGAGI. This CDR3 has 13 residues. CDR3 DNA: TGTGCCAGCAGTTACCGCCAGGCAGACGAGCAGTACTTC. Translated, it gives CASSYRQADEQYF.

V is TRBV5-1 and J is TRBJ2-1; 8 nucleotides agree with TRBD2. Germline V gene sequence: CDR1 SGHRS, CDR2 YFSETQ. There are 16 residues in the CDR3. V was clipped by 0 bases and J by 3 bases; unmatched bases: 5. CDR3 region: CASSLGVAGGYNEQFF. CDR3 nucleotides: TGCGCCAGCAGCTTGGGGGTGGCGGGAGGCTACAATGAGCAGTTCTTC. The whole variable domain, filled in from reference TRBV5-1 and TRBJ2-1, reads KAGVTQTPRYLIKTRGQQVTLSCSPISGHRSVSWYQQTPGQGLQFLFEYFSETQRNKGNFPGRFSGRQFSNSRSEMNVSTLELGDSALYLCASSLGVAGGYNEQFFGPGTRLTVL.

This chain uses TRBV21-1 with TRBJ2-3; no DNA check was done on the table's D call, TRBD2. TRBV21-1 is a recognized pseudogene. This CDR3 has 14 residues. The CDR3 loop is CASTSSGKPDTQYF. In DNA form, the CDR3 reads TGTGCCAGCACCTCTAGCGGGAAACCAGATACGCAGTATTTT.

The gene calls are TRBV27 and TRBJ2-1, with 13 bases lining up with TRBD2. The junction had 20 bases not matched to a gene; V was cut back by 2 bases and J by 4 bases. Germline V gene lookup returns CDR1 MNHEY and CDR2 SMNVEV (reference sequence). The CDR3 consists of 22 residues. The CDR3 DNA sequence: TGTGCCAGCAGTTTACGAACCGGGACTAGCGGGACCGCCATCGTAACATACAATGAGCAGTTCTTC. This encodes CASSLRTGTSGTAIVTYNEQFF.